These 19 T cell receptor beta chains share one sample of origin, sequenced in a study of beta chain features in type 1 diabetes. The whole isolated RNA underwent reverse transcription, so sequencing captured expressed TCRB transcripts. Measured with immunoSEQ multiplex PCR; TCRdb has only the in-frame clones, and not every one. Among fewer than 250,000 clones listed, 68% were seen once. The specimen was naive CD4+ T cells from blood. Source of these receptors: a man under 40 in good health.

The chain has TRBV28 and TRBJ2-7; D is perhaps TRBD1 (6 bases). The germline CDR1 and CDR2 sequences are MDHEN and SYDVKM. Trimming removed 3 bases at V and 3 bases at J, with 15 bases between. This CDR3 region has 15 residues. This CDR3 is CASSFRQAPIYEQYF. The CDR3 DNA reads TGTGCCAGCAGTTTTAGACAGGCACCCATCTACGAGCAGTACTTC.

The gene calls are TRBV30 and TRBJ2-3, with a tentative D call TRBD1 (7 bases). The germline gives CDR1 GTSNPN, CDR2 SVGIG (reference sequence). The CDR3 is 16 residues long. Deletions cut 4 bases from V and 4 bases from J, with 21 bases between. DNA for the CDR3: TGTGCCTGGACCGCCGGAGGGGGCCTTGGGGCAGATACGCAGTATTTT. Protein sequence: CAWTAGGGLGADTQYF. Complete variable domain (other parts from reference TRBV30 and TRBJ2-3): SQTIHQWPATLVQPVGSPLSLECTVEGTSNPNLYWYRQAAGRGLQLLFYSVGIGQISSEVPQNLSASRPQDRQFILSSKKLLLSDSGFYLCAWTAGGGLGADTQYFGPGTRLTVL.

V is TRBV10-3 and J is TRBJ2-3, with 9 bases aligning to TRBD1. The ends lost 7 bases at V and 6 bases at J; junction bases unmatched: 8. Germline CDR1 and CDR2: ENHRY and SYGVKD. The CDR3 covers 14 residues. The CDR3 DNA reads TGTGCCATCACCGGACAGGGGACGGAGGATACGCAGTATTTT. Amino acids: CAITGQGTEDTQYF.

The chain has TRBV7-2 and TRBJ2-3; no reliable D call. Trimming left V 1 base short and J 0 bases short, with 11 bases between. Germline CDR1 SGHTA, CDR2 FQGNSA. CDR3 size: 16 residues. CDR3 loop: CASSLVVTTSTDTQYF. CDR3 DNA sequence: TGTGCCAGCAGCTTAGTCGTCACTACTAGCACAGATACGCAGTATTTT.

This clone appeared a single time. This chain uses TRBV5-4 with TRBJ2-5; tentatively, D is TRBD1 (6 bases). Germline loops: CDR1 SGHNT, CDR2 YYREEE (reference sequence). The V end was cut by 4 bases, the J end by 2 bases, with 12 bases between. CDR3 length: 14 amino acids. The CDR3 is CASSEDRWQETQYF. The CDR3 coding sequence is TGTGCCAGCAGCGAGGACAGATGGCAAGAGACCCAGTACTTC.

This clone was observed a handful of times. V is TRBV15 and J is TRBJ2-4, with a possible D match to TRBD2 (6 bases). V was clipped by 0 bases and J by 8 bases, with 11 bases between them. Germline CDR1 and CDR2: LNHNV and YYDKDF (reference sequence). CDR3 length: 14 residues. In nucleotides, the CDR3 is TGTGCCACCAGCAGAGATCGGGGGACCCACATTCAGTACTTC. Amino acids: CATSRDRGTHIQYF.

Here the CDR3 DNA reads TGTGCCAGCAGCTCACCCGGGACTAGTGTCGCCGAGCAGTACTTC. Protein product: CASSSPGTSVAEQYF. The gene calls are TRBV2 and TRBJ2-7; 8 bases match TRBD2. The CDR3 extends over 15 amino acids. CDR1 and CDR2 from the germline V gene are SNHLY and FYNNEI. Losses at the gene ends were 6 bases for V and 6 bases for J; bases not matched to a gene: 13.

In its sample, this clone was seen a few times. This rearrangement joins TRBV30 to TRBJ2-3; 10 bases agree with TRBD2. CDR1 and CDR2 from the germline V gene are GTSNPN and SVGIG (reference sequence). V lost 4 bases, J lost 8 bases, and 6 bases stayed unmatched. CDR3 length equals 13 residues. The CDR3 DNA sequence: TGTGCCTGGACCGAAGCGGGGGGGCGTACGCAGTATTTT. Its protein is CAWTEAGGRTQYF.

The J gene is TRBJ1-4, the V gene TRBV7-9, with TRBD1 as a possible D gene (6 bases). The CDR3 has 15 amino acids. V was pared by 5 bases and J by 8 bases, with 18 bases between. Germline CDR1 and CDR2: SEHNR and FQNEAQ (reference sequence). This CDR3 reads CASSHDDRSREKLFF. CDR3 in DNA: TGTGCCAGCAGCCATGATGACAGGAGCAGGGAAAAACTGTTTTTT.

This sequence joins TRBV7-8 and TRBJ2-2; 8 bases agree with TRBD1. Losses at the gene ends were 5 bases for V and 5 bases for J; bases not matched to a gene: 7. The CDR3 runs to 15 residues. Germline values: CDR1 SGHVS, CDR2 FQNEAQ. The DNA for the CDR3 is TGTGCCAGCAGCCCCGTCGACAGGGGTACCGGGGAGCTGTTTTTT. Encoded protein: CASSPVDRGTGELFF.

This rearrangement joins TRBV2 to TRBJ2-4, with D unclear. CDR3 length equals 13 residues. Germline CDR1 is SNHLY and CDR2 is FYNNEI. Trimming cost V 1 base and J 7 bases, with 8 bases left between them. CDR3 DNA: TGTGCCAGCAGTGAAGGGCTAGGGAACATTCAGTACTTC. It specifies CASSEGLGNIQYF.

The V and J genes are TRBV10-3 and TRBJ2-1; 9 bases are a match to TRBD2. V shed 4 bases and J 4 bases; nucleotides not matched to a gene: 5. Germline V lookup: CDR1 ENHRY, CDR2 SYGVKD. The CDR3 spans 15 residues. The DNA for the CDR3 is TGTGCCATCAGTGTCTTAGCGGGGGAATACAATGAGCAGTTCTTC. Translating gives CAISVLAGEYNEQFF.

The chain carries TRBV15 and TRBJ2-7; D remains ambiguous. Germline values: CDR1 LNHNV, CDR2 YYDKDF (reference sequence). With 0 bases removed from V and 3 bases from J, the gap between germline ends came to 9 bases. The CDR3 runs to 14 residues. Written as DNA, the CDR3 is TGTGCCACCAGCAGAGATGCAGGCGGCTACGAGCAGTACTTC. Translating it yields CATSRDAGGYEQYF. The variable domain in full, with the rest retrieved from reference TRBV15 and TRBJ2-7, is DAMVIQNPRYQVTQFGKPVTLSCSQTLNHNVMYWYQQKSSQAPKLLFHYYDKDFNNEADTPDNFQSRRPNTSFCFLDIRSPGLGDTAMYLCATSRDAGGYEQYFGPGTRLTVT.

V is TRBV28 and J is TRBJ2-1; 8 bases align to TRBD1. J lost 4 bases, V lost 4 bases, and 6 bases had no gene match. CDR3 length equals 15 residues. Germline-derived CDR1 and CDR2 are MDHEN and SYDVKM. The CDR3 protein is CASSSTRDRYNEQFF. DNA of the CDR3: TGTGCCAGCAGTTCAACCCGGGACAGGTACAATGAGCAGTTCTTC. The full variable domain, rest sourced from reference TRBV28 and TRBJ2-1, is DVKVTQSSRYLVKRTGEKVFLECVQDMDHENMFWYRQDPGLGLRLIYFSYDVKMKEKGDIPEGYSVSREKKERFSLILESASTNQTSMYLCASSSTRDRYNEQFFGPGTRLTVL.

This clone was observed a few times. The chain is built from TRBV7-2 and TRBJ2-7; D may be TRBD2 (6 bases). CDR3 length: 13 amino acids. The ends were cut back, 4 bases at V and 6 bases at J, with 13 bases in the middle. From germline, CDR1 is SGHTA and CDR2 FQGNSA. The CDR3 sequence is CASSSTSSREQYF. CDR3 sequence (DNA): TGTGCCAGCAGCTCTACTAGCTCTCGCGAGCAGTACTTC.

This chain links TRBV29-1 with TRBJ2-7; perhaps TRBD1 as D (6 bases). The CDR3 runs to 13 residues. In germline, CDR1 is SQVTM, CDR2 ANQGSEA. V was clipped by 3 bases and J by 0 bases, with 9 bases between them. CDR3 in DNA: TGCAGCGTTGAGCCGGACAGCTCCTACGAGCAGTACTTC. This codes for CSVEPDSSYEQYF.

The chain couples TRBV19 to TRBJ2-3; perhaps TRBD1 as D (5 bases). V lost 3 bases and J lost 4, with 14 bases in between. Germline CDR1 is LNHDA and CDR2 is SQIVND (reference sequence). The CDR3 length is 15 residues. CDR3 DNA: TGTGCCAGTAGTATCTCGTCAGGGTCGGCAGATACGCAGTATTTT. It translates to CASSISSGSADTQYF.

This sequence joins TRBV19 and TRBJ2-1, with D perhaps matching TRBD1 (6 bases). Germline V lookup: CDR1 LNHDA, CDR2 SQIVND (reference sequence). The CDR3 is 14 residues long. The V and J ends lost 3 bases and 7 bases respectively, with 13 bases between them. The CDR3 DNA reads as TGTGCCAGTAGTATTTTACAGGGATGGAATGAGCAGTTCTTC. Protein: CASSILQGWNEQFF. The variable domain in full, with the rest retrieved from reference TRBV19 and TRBJ2-1, is DGGITQSPKYLFRKEGQNVTLSCEQNLNHDAMYWYRQDPGQGLRLIYYSQIVNDFQKGDIAEGYSVSREKKESFPLTVTSAQKNPTAFYLCASSILQGWNEQFFGPGTRLTVL.

Turning to this clone: The identical CDR3 is also encoded by other nucleotide sequences in the sample. V and J are TRBV4-3 and TRBJ2-1, with D unresolved. V was cut by 0 bases and J by 1 base, with 4 bases left in between. Germline loops: CDR1 LGHNA, CDR2 YSLEER. The CDR3 contains 14 residues. The DNA for the CDR3 is TGCGCCAGCAGCCAAGAGGGGTCCTACAATGAGCAGTTCTTC. This sequence encodes CASSQEGSYNEQFF.